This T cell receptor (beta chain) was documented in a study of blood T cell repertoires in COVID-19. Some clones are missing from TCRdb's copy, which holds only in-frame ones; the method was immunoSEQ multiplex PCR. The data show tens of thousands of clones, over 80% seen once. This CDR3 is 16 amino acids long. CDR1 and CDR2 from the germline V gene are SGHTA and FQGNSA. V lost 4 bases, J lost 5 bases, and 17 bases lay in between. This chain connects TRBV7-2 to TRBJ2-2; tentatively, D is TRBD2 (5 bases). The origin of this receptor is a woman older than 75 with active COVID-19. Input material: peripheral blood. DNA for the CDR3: TGTGCCAGCAGCTCTGACCCGGGAAGGGTAACCGGGGAGCTGTTTTTT. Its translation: CASSSDPGRVTGELFF.